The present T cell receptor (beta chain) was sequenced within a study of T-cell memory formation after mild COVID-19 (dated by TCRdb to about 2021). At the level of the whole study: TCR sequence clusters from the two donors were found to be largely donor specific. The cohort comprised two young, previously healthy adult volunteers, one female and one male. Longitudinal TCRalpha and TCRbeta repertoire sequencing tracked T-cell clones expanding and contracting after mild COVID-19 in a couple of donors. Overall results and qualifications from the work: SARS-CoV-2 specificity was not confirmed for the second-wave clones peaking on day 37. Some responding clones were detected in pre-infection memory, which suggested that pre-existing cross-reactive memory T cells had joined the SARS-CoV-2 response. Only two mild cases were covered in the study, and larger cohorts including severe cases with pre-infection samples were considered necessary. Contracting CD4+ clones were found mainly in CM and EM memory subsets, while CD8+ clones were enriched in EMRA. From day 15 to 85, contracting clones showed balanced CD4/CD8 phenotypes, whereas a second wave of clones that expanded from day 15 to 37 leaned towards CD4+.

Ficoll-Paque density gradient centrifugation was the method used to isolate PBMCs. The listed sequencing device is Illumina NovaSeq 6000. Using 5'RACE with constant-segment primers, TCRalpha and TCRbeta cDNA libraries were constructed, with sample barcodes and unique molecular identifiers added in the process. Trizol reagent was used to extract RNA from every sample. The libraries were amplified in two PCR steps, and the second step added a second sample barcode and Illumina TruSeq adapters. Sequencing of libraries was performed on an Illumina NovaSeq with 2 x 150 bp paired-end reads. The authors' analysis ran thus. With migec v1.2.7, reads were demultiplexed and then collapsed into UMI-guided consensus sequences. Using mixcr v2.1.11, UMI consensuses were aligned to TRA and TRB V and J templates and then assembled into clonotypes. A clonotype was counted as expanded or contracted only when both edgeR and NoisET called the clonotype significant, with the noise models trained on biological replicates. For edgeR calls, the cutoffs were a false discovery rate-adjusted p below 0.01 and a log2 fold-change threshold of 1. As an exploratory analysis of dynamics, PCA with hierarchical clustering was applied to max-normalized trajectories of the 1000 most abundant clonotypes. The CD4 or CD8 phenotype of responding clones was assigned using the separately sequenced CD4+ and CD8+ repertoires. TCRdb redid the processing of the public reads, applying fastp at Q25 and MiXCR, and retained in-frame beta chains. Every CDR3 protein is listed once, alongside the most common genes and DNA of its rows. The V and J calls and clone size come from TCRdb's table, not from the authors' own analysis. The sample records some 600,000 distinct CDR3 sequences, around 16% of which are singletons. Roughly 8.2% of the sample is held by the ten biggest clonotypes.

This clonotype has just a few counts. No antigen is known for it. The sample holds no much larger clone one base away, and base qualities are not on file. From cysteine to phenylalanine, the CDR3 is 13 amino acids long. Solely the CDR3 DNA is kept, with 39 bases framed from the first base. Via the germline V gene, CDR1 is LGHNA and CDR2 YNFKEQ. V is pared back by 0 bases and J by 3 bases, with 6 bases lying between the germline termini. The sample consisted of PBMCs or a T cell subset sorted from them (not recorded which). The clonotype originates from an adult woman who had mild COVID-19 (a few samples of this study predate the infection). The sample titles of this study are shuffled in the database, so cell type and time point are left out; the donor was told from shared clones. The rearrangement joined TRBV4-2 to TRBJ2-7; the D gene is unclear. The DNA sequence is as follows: TGTGCCAGCAGCCAAGAGGCCGACTACGAGCAGTACTTC. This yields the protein CASSQEADYEQYF.